These T cell receptor beta chains were read from a single sample in a study of molecular identifiers for immune sequencing clone quantification. A single record per CDR3 protein comes from TCRdb applying MiXCR to the PCR reads. The repertoire holds about 40,000 distinct CDR3 sequences, with approximately 18% as singletons. The sequencing sample was made of naive CD8+ T cells from blood, with Jurkat cell RNA spiked in. The source is a human donor in good health. Some libraries in this study had Jurkat cell RNA spiked in. Both conserved end residues are part of each CDR3. The order of the fields is J gene, V gene, clone size, D gene, CDR3 protein, CDR3 DNA. The D gene is left open where the match is weak. For some rows the clone size is stated as once, few or many, or as a class when expanded; others skip it.

TRBJ2-1 TRBV10-2 few . CASSVDHLQFF TGCGCCAGCAGTGTGGACCACCTCCAGTTCTTC
TRBJ2-1 TRBV4-3 few TRBD2 CASSQGRPAGVPPTNEQFF TGCGCCAGCAGCCAAGGACGTCCGGCGGGAGTCCCGCCTACGAATGAGCAGTTCTTC
TRBJ2-7 TRBV6-5 many . CASSYSRGEEDEQYF TGTGCCAGCAGTTACTCGAGAGGGGAGGAGGACGAGCAGTACTTC
TRBJ1-5 TRBV13 . TRBD1 CASSTGTGSNQPQHF TGTGCCAGCAGCACCGGGACAGGTAGCAATCAGCCCCAGCATTTT
TRBJ2-1 TRBV13 many TRBD2 CASSSGLAGHEQFF TGTGCCAGCAGCTCCGGACTAGCGGGACATGAGCAGTTCTTC
TRBJ1-5 TRBV28 many TRBD1 CASRPDRRDQPQHF TGTGCCAGCAGACCGGACAGGCGGGATCAGCCCCAGCATTTT
TRBJ1-6 TRBV20-1 many . CSARDWVGRVNSPLHF TGCAGTGCTAGAGATTGGGTGGGCAGGGTTAATTCACCCCTCCACTTT
TRBJ2-1 TRBV19 many . CASSIGYSGNNEQFF TGTGCCAGTAGTATAGGGTATAGCGGCAACAATGAGCAGTTCTTC
TRBJ2-7 TRBV7-9 many . CASSLSRDGGGPEQYF TGTGCCAGCAGCTTAAGCCGGGACGGTGGTGGACCCGAGCAGTACTTC
TRBJ2-1 TRBV28 many TRBD2 CASSLLYAGAGSKFF TGTGCCAGCAGCCTCCTCTATGCGGGAGCGGGGAGTAAGTTCTTC
TRBJ1-5 TRBV5-1 many . CASSLAGGQPQHF TGCGCCAGCAGCTTGGCGGGCGGTCAGCCCCAGCATTTT
TRBJ2-3 TRBV12-3/TRBV12-4 many . CASRTVSTRDTQYF TGTGCCAGCAGAACGGTTAGCACCCGAGATACGCAGTATTTT
TRBJ2-6 TRBV5-1 . . CASSPRRASSGANVLTF TGCGCCAGCAGTCCACGCAGGGCCAGCTCTGGGGCCAACGTCCTGACTTTC
TRBJ2-3 TRBV13 few . CASSLWRESTDTQYF TGTGCCAGCAGCTTATGGCGGGAATCCACAGATACGCAGTATTTT
TRBJ2-1 TRBV12-3/TRBV12-4 many . CASSVNEQFF TGTGCCAGCTCTGTCAATGAGCAGTTCTTC
TRBJ2-1 TRBV20-1 many . CSAISTQWDDNEQFF TGCAGTGCTATATCTACCCAATGGGATGACAATGAGCAGTTCTTC